This is a list of T cell receptor beta chains from one sample in a study of a mutant IDH1 vaccine in newly diagnosed glioma. These TCRs' antigens remain unknown. The repertoire was sequenced with immunoSEQ multiplex PCR; TCRdb's copy has only in-frame clones and lacks some. The data contain some 42,000 clones, around 76% of them singletons. The sequencing used PBMCs, collected from a glioma patient whose treatment included an IDH1 peptide vaccine. All receptors come from a man aged 50 or older with glioma. CDR3s include the opening cysteine and the closing phenylalanine or tryptophan. The order of the fields is CDR3 protein, CDR3 DNA, D gene, J gene, clone size, V gene. The D gene is left open where the match is weak. Expanded clones are given a class, and other clones once, few, many or no size at all.

cdr3_aa: CASSGGPGQPQHF
cdr3_nt: TGTGCCAGCAGCGGGGGACCGGGCCAGCCCCAGCATTTT
d_call: NA
j_call: TRBJ1-5
clone_size: NA
v_call: TRBV9

cdr3_aa: CSGGSYNEQFF
cdr3_nt: TGCAGCGGTGGCTCCTACAATGAGCAGTTCTTC
d_call: NA
j_call: TRBJ2-1
clone_size: NA
v_call: TRBV29-1

cdr3_aa: CASSPNLRWGGGTEAFF
cdr3_nt: TGTGCCAGCAGCCCGAACCTTCGCTGGGGAGGAGGCACTGAAGCTTTCTTT
d_call: NA
j_call: TRBJ1-1
clone_size: NA
v_call: TRBV7-9

cdr3_aa: CASSRSRGNTIYF
cdr3_nt: TGTGCCAGCAGCCGCTCCAGGGGAAACACCATATATTTT
d_call: NA
j_call: TRBJ1-3
clone_size: NA
v_call: TRBV6-6

cdr3_aa: CATWGGIGQDTQYF
cdr3_nt: TGTGCCACCTGGGGCGGGATAGGACAAGATACGCAGTATTTT
d_call: NA
j_call: TRBJ2-3
clone_size: NA
v_call: TRBV6-5

cdr3_aa: CASSDGDGAEAFF
cdr3_nt: TGTGCCAGCAGTGACGGGGACGGAGCTGAAGCTTTCTTT
d_call: NA
j_call: TRBJ1-1
clone_size: few
v_call: TRBV2

cdr3_aa: CAWRWGGGTEAFF
cdr3_nt: TGTGCCTGGCGTTGGGGGGGAGGCACTGAAGCTTTCTTT
d_call: NA
j_call: TRBJ1-1
clone_size: NA
v_call: TRBV30

cdr3_aa: CASSFTGLNTEAFF
cdr3_nt: TGTGCCAGCAGCTTCACAGGGTTGAACACTGAAGCTTTCTTT
d_call: NA
j_call: TRBJ1-1
clone_size: NA
v_call: TRBV7-6

cdr3_aa: CASSFREDAEAFF
cdr3_nt: TGTGCCAGCAGCTTCCGGGAGGACGCTGAAGCTTTCTTT
d_call: NA
j_call: TRBJ1-1
clone_size: NA
v_call: TRBV5-8

cdr3_aa: CASSEVYGYTF
cdr3_nt: TGTGCCAGCAGTGAGGTCTATGGCTACACCTTC
d_call: NA
j_call: TRBJ1-2
clone_size: NA
v_call: TRBV6-1

cdr3_aa: CASSFSGTANSGNTIYF
cdr3_nt: TGCGCCAGCAGCTTCTCGGGGACAGCCAACTCTGGAAACACCATATATTTT
d_call: TRBD1
j_call: TRBJ1-3
clone_size: once
v_call: TRBV5-1

cdr3_aa: CAISDPTGFTEAFF
cdr3_nt: TGTGCCATCAGCGATCCCACAGGGTTTACTGAAGCTTTCTTT
d_call: NA
j_call: TRBJ1-1
clone_size: NA
v_call: TRBV10-3

cdr3_aa: CAWIPQGHTEAFF
cdr3_nt: TGTGCCTGGATCCCGCAGGGTCACACTGAAGCTTTCTTT
d_call: NA
j_call: TRBJ1-1
clone_size: few
v_call: TRBV30

cdr3_aa: CASSQHRVSEYNEQFF
cdr3_nt: TGCGCCAGCAGCCAGCACAGGGTTTCCGAATACAATGAGCAGTTCTTC
d_call: NA
j_call: TRBJ2-1
clone_size: NA
v_call: TRBV4-3

cdr3_aa: CASSLAGTNAEAFF
cdr3_nt: TGTGCCAGCAGCTTGGCCGGGACAAACGCCGAAGCTTTCTTT
d_call: NA
j_call: TRBJ1-1
clone_size: NA
v_call: TRBV5-6

cdr3_aa: CASSSQGSDEQFF
cdr3_nt: TGCGCCAGCAGCTCCCAGGGAAGCGATGAGCAGTTCTTC
d_call: NA
j_call: TRBJ2-1
clone_size: NA
v_call: TRBV5-1

cdr3_aa: CASSYRRGLEQYF
cdr3_nt: TGTGCCAGCAGTTACCGACGGGGTCTGGAGCAGTACTTC
d_call: NA
j_call: TRBJ2-7
clone_size: NA
v_call: TRBV6-6

cdr3_aa: CASSPSSGEETF
cdr3_nt: TGTGCCAGCTCACCCTCTTCAGGGGAGGAAACCTTC
d_call: NA
j_call: TRBJ1-2
clone_size: NA
v_call: TRBV18

cdr3_aa: CSTQGGAEETQYF
cdr3_nt: TGCAGCACCCAGGGGGGGGCCGAAGAGACCCAGTACTTC
d_call: NA
j_call: TRBJ2-5
clone_size: NA
v_call: TRBV29-1

cdr3_aa: CASSSAVRGQDEQFF
cdr3_nt: TGCGCCAGCAGTTCTGCAGTAAGGGGCCAAGATGAGCAGTTCTTC
d_call: NA
j_call: TRBJ2-1
clone_size: NA
v_call: TRBV4-1

cdr3_aa: CASSPSGGTNEQFF
cdr3_nt: TGTGCCAGCAGTCCTAGCGGGGGGACCAATGAGCAGTTCTTC
d_call: TRBD2
j_call: TRBJ2-1
clone_size: NA
v_call: TRBV6-1

cdr3_aa: CATRGGNQPQHF
cdr3_nt: TGTGCCACTCGGGGAGGCAATCAGCCCCAGCATTTT
d_call: NA
j_call: TRBJ1-5
clone_size: medium-sized
v_call: TRBV19

cdr3_aa: CASSVRGATDTQYF
cdr3_nt: TGTGCCAGCAGCGTCCGGGGGGCCACAGATACGCAGTATTTT
d_call: NA
j_call: TRBJ2-3
clone_size: NA
v_call: TRBV9

cdr3_aa: CASSGTTGGSYEQYF
cdr3_nt: TGTGCCAGCAGTGGGACGACAGGGGGTTCCTACGAGCAGTACTTC
d_call: TRBD1
j_call: TRBJ2-7
clone_size: NA
v_call: TRBV6-5

cdr3_aa: CAISDPAGDKGGGYTF
cdr3_nt: TGTGCCATCAGTGACCCCGCGGGGGACAAAGGGGGAGGCTACACCTTC
d_call: NA
j_call: TRBJ1-2
clone_size: NA
v_call: TRBV10-3

cdr3_aa: CASSEALLVDGYTF
cdr3_nt: TGTGCCAGCAGTGAAGCGCTCCTCGTGGATGGCTACACCTTC
d_call: NA
j_call: TRBJ1-2
clone_size: few
v_call: TRBV2

cdr3_aa: CASSYDSYNEQFF
cdr3_nt: TGTGCCAGCAGTTACGACAGCTACAATGAGCAGTTCTTC
d_call: NA
j_call: TRBJ2-1
clone_size: NA
v_call: TRBV6-5

cdr3_aa: CASSLGAPTVSYEQYF
cdr3_nt: TGTGCCAGCAGCTTAGGAGCTCCGACAGTTTCCTACGAGCAGTACTTC
d_call: NA
j_call: TRBJ2-7
clone_size: NA
v_call: TRBV7-8

cdr3_aa: CASSRGQGNTEAFF
cdr3_nt: TGTGCCAGCAGTCGGGGACAGGGGAACACTGAAGCTTTCTTT
d_call: TRBD1
j_call: TRBJ1-1
clone_size: NA
v_call: TRBV5-6

cdr3_aa: CASSSGRSIDYGYTF
cdr3_nt: TGTGCCAGCAGCTCCGGACGGAGCATTGACTATGGCTACACCTTC
d_call: NA
j_call: TRBJ1-2
clone_size: NA
v_call: TRBV9

cdr3_aa: CASSSDPTNTGELFF
cdr3_nt: TGTGCCAGCAGCTCCGACCCCACGAACACCGGGGAGCTGTTTTTT
d_call: NA
j_call: TRBJ2-2
clone_size: NA
v_call: TRBV5-4

cdr3_aa: CASSLGLEAFF
cdr3_nt: TGTGCCAGCAGCCTGGGGCTTGAAGCTTTCTTT
d_call: NA
j_call: TRBJ1-1
clone_size: NA
v_call: TRBV5-4

cdr3_aa: CASSLTSGGSSYEQYF
cdr3_nt: TGTGCCAGCAGCTTGACTAGCGGGGGAAGCTCCTACGAGCAGTACTTC
d_call: TRBD2
j_call: TRBJ2-7
clone_size: NA
v_call: TRBV7-9

cdr3_aa: CASSPETGAGNTIYF
cdr3_nt: TGTGCCAGCAGCCCTGAGACAGGGGCTGGAAACACCATATATTTT
d_call: TRBD1
j_call: TRBJ1-3
clone_size: NA
v_call: TRBV7-2

cdr3_aa: CASSLGLAATSYEQYF
cdr3_nt: TGCGCCAGCAGCTTGGGACTAGCGGCTACTTCCTACGAGCAGTACTTC
d_call: TRBD2
j_call: TRBJ2-7
clone_size: NA
v_call: TRBV5-1

cdr3_aa: CASSAHTDVFF
cdr3_nt: TGTGCCAGCAGCGCCCACACCGACGTGTTTTTT
d_call: NA
j_call: TRBJ1-4
clone_size: few
v_call: TRBV5-6

cdr3_aa: CASSSIEYQETQYF
cdr3_nt: TGTGCCAGCAGCAGTATAGAGTACCAAGAGACCCAGTACTTC
d_call: NA
j_call: TRBJ2-5
clone_size: once
v_call: TRBV7-2

cdr3_aa: CASSFHSGATYNEQFF
cdr3_nt: TGTGCCAGCAGTTTCCACTCCGGGGCCACCTACAATGAGCAGTTCTTC
d_call: NA
j_call: TRBJ2-1
clone_size: few
v_call: TRBV27